The following is a T cell receptor (beta chain) sequence with its context. Its antigen is undetermined. The time point is: newly diagnosed GD, antithyroid drugs for less than 3 months. PBMCs were the source of the RNA used for TCR sequencing. An endocrinology department in Xi'an, China, supplied the patients. Blood from the periphery, nine milliliters in all, was drawn into EDTA tubes. The sample originates from a study of regulatory T cells in long-lasting Graves disease. General observations from the study: Sample size was small, which may have lowered accuracy.

CDR3 regions were amplified by Arm-PCR using iRepertoire HTBI primers to build TCR beta libraries. TCRdb called the multiplex PCR reads again in MiXCR, with one record for every CDR3 protein. The profile covers about 380,000 distinct CDR3 sequences, with 15% appearing a single time and about a fifth taken by the ten largest. The input for sequencing was peripheral blood mononuclear cells (PBMCs), taken at new diagnosis, from a patient treated with antithyroid drugs. This receptor was obtained from a female donor with Graves disease.

CDR3 in amino acids: CATSDLGNGELFF. The CDR3 nucleotides read TGTGCCACCAGTGATTTGGGGAACGGGGAGCTGTTTTTT. The chain employs TRBV24-1 and TRBJ2-2; D unclear. This CDR3 contains 13 residues. Germline lookup yields CDR1 KGHDR and CDR2 SFDVKD. Between the trimmed V and J ends, which lost 0 bases and 7 bases, there was a span of 5 bases.